The 29 T cell receptor beta chains below were found in one sample sequenced in a study of blood T cell repertoires in COVID-19. Generated by immunoSEQ multiplex PCR, the TCRdb table keeps only in-frame clones and is missing some. Of some 60,000 clones listed, over 75% are singletons. The sample comprised peripheral blood. All receptors derive from a human donor in a cohort sampled during active COVID-19.

The V and J genes are TRBV18 and TRBJ2-5, with 9 nucleotides matching TRBD2. CDR1 and CDR2 from the germline V gene are KGHSH and LQKENI. With 2 bases clipped from V and 2 bases from J, the junction kept 6 bases outside the gene matches. The CDR3 is 16 amino acids. The CDR3 region has the DNA TGTGCCAGCTCACCATCACCTAGCGGGGCTCAAGAGACCCAGTACTTC. Encoded protein: CASSPSPSGAQETQYF.

V and J are TRBV5-1 and TRBJ2-7; D is possibly TRBD2 (6 bases). The CDR3 sequence is 14 residues long. Per the germline V gene, CDR1 is SGHRS and CDR2 is YFSETQ. Trimming shortened V by 4 bases and J by 1 base, and 12 bases separated the two germline ends. The CDR3 DNA sequence: TGCGCCAGCAGCCACGGACGGGAGTCCTACGAGCAGTACTTC. Translated, it gives CASSHGRESYEQYF.

The rearrangement joins TRBV3-1 (or the pseudogene TRBV3-2) to TRBJ2-1; 10 bases align to TRBD2. This CDR3 is built from 16 residues. Per the germline V gene, CDR1 is LGHDT and CDR2 is YNNKEL (reference sequence). V lost 2 bases to trimming and J lost 5 bases; unmatched junction nucleotides: 6. CDR3 amino acids: CASSQRRTSGNNEQFF. For the CDR3, the DNA is TGTGCCAGCAGCCAAAGGCGGACTAGCGGCAACAATGAGCAGTTCTTC.

V is TRBV4-3 and J is TRBJ2-7, with 7 bases identical to TRBD1. Germline V lookup: CDR1 LGHNA, CDR2 YSLEER. Trimming took 4 bases from V and 2 from J; bases not matched to a gene: 8. The CDR3 sequence is 15 residues long. In nucleotides, the CDR3 is TGCGCCAGCAGCCTGTATTGGGACAGCACCTACGAGCAGTACTTC. It codes for CASSLYWDSTYEQYF.

The chain employs TRBV25-1 and TRBJ2-3, with 9 bases matching TRBD1. V lost 5 bases and J lost 9; bases outside the gene matches: 6. CDR3 size: 13 residues. Germline-derived CDR1 and CDR2 are MGHDK and SYGVNS. DNA of the CDR3: TGTGCCAGCAGTCGGAGGACAGGGGAAACGCAGTATTTT. Residues: CASSRRTGETQYF.

This chain links TRBV19 with TRBJ1-2; D is unresolved. Germline CDR1 is LNHDA and CDR2 is SQIVND (reference sequence). The CDR3 has 12 amino acids. Between the trimmed V and J ends, which lost 3 bases and 5 bases, there was a span of 7 bases. The DNA of the CDR3 is TGTGCCAGTAGTATGGGCAGGTATGGCTACACCTTC. Its protein is CASSMGRYGYTF. The complete variable domain, with remaining parts taken from reference TRBV19 and TRBJ1-2, reads DGGITQSPKYLFRKEGQNVTLSCEQNLNHDAMYWYRQDPGQGLRLIYYSQIVNDFQKGDIAEGYSVSREKKESFPLTVTSAQKNPTAFYLCASSMGRYGYTFGSGTRLTVV.

The chain recombines TRBV12-3 or TRBV12-4 with TRBJ2-2; D gene uncertain. CDR3 length: 12 amino acids. V was cut by 7 bases and J by 4 bases, with 7 bases left in between. The CDR3: CASTSGTGELFF. As DNA, the CDR3 is TGTGCCAGCACATCGGGCACCGGGGAGCTGTTTTTT.

This chain uses TRBV23-1 with TRBJ1-4; D might be TRBD1 (6 bases). TRBV23-1 has ORF status, its function being uncertain. The CDR3 is 14 residues long. The V end lost 2 bases, the J end lost 7 bases, and 11 bases lay between the germline ends. In DNA, the CDR3 is TGCGCCAGCAGTCAACAGGGGCCTGGTGAAAAACTGTTTTTT. Translated, it gives CASSQQGPGEKLFF.

This chain uses TRBV7-9 with TRBJ2-5; the D gene is possibly TRBD1 (6 bases). CDR3 size: 15 residues. Trimming cost V 5 bases and J 1 base, with 14 bases left between them. CDR1 is SEHNR and CDR2 is FQNEAQ in the germline V gene (reference sequence). CDR3 in amino acids: CASSPQTGAQETQYF. The CDR3 DNA is TGTGCCAGCAGCCCGCAGACAGGAGCCCAAGAGACCCAGTACTTC.

The chain joins TRBV2 to TRBJ1-1; 8 bases are shared with TRBD1. Unmatched junction bases numbered 4, after V lost 3 bases and J lost 1 base. The germline gives CDR1 SNHLY, CDR2 FYNNEI. This CDR3 contains 15 residues. The DNA of the CDR3 is TGTGCCAGCAGTGAGTTGACAGGGGCGAACACTGAAGCTTTCTTT. It yields the protein CASSELTGANTEAFF.

This rearrangement joins TRBV4-2 to TRBJ1-2; D may be TRBD1 (5 bases). The CDR3 runs to 15 residues. V was pared by 0 bases and J by 0 bases, with 8 bases between. Germline lookup yields CDR1 LGHNA and CDR2 YNFKEQ. Here the CDR3 DNA reads TGTGCCAGCAGCCAAGAATGGGGGGCTAACTATGGCTACACCTTC. This sequence encodes CASSQEWGANYGYTF.

This chain links TRBV27 with TRBJ2-7, with 8 bases identical to TRBD2. The germline V gene encodes CDR1 MNHEY and CDR2 SMNVEV (reference sequence). J was trimmed by 4 bases and V by 5 bases; bases with no gene match: 7. The CDR3 runs to 14 residues. In DNA form, the CDR3 reads TGTGCCAGCAGTGGGCTAGCGGGCCATTACGAGCAGTACTTC. Translation: CASSGLAGHYEQYF.

V usage is TRBV5-1 and J usage is TRBJ2-7, with D maybe TRBD1 (5 bases). CDR1 is SGHRS and CDR2 is YFSETQ in the germline V gene. The V end lost 5 bases, the J end lost 2 bases, and 8 bases lay between the germline ends. CDR3 size: 12 residues. CDR3 DNA: TGCGCCAGCAGGGACACCACCTACGAGCAGTACTTC. It codes for CASRDTTYEQYF.

This rearrangement joins TRBV3-1 (or the pseudogene TRBV3-2) to TRBJ2-1; D is perhaps TRBD1 (5 bases). V lost 4 bases and J 6 bases, leaving 13 bases between the germline ends. This CDR3 contains 14 residues. The germline V gene has CDR1 LGHDT and CDR2 YNNKEL (reference sequence). The CDR3 DNA reads as TGTGCCAGCAGCCCCCCGGACAATTTCAATGAGCAGTTCTTC. It encodes CASSPPDNFNEQFF.

The chain carries TRBV29-1 and TRBJ2-3, with 10 bases lining up with TRBD1. CDR1 is SQVTM and CDR2 is ANQGSEA in the germline V gene. This CDR3 has 14 amino acids. J gave up 0 bases and V 6 bases, and 3 bases lay outside the gene matches. The CDR3 nucleotides are TGCAGCGTCGGGACAGGGGTTAGCACAGATACGCAGTATTTT. Translating it yields CSVGTGVSTDTQYF.

V usage is TRBV3-1 (or the pseudogene TRBV3-2) and J usage is TRBJ2-1; a possible D gene is TRBD1 (6 bases). V was shortened by 4 bases and J by 11 bases, with 12 bases between the two germline ends. This CDR3 is 12 amino acids long. The germline CDR1 and CDR2 sequences are LGHDT and YNNKEL (reference sequence). The CDR3 region is CASSPGHDQQFF. In DNA form, the CDR3 reads TGTGCCAGCAGCCCGGGACACGACCAGCAGTTCTTC.

The table lists this clone with a count of one. CDR3 DNA: TGTGCCAGCTCACCACTAGTGCCGAGCAATGAGCAGTTCTTC. Protein product: CASSPLVPSNEQFF. The gene calls are TRBV18 and TRBJ2-1; no firm D call. Germline CDR1 is KGHSH and CDR2 is LQKENI. The CDR3 length is 14 residues. The V and J ends lost 1 base and 6 bases respectively, with 10 bases between them.

This chain joins TRBV6-1 and TRBJ1-1, with D perhaps matching TRBD1 (5 bases). The CDR3 runs to 11 residues. The V and J ends lost 2 bases and 11 bases respectively, with 9 bases between them. The germline V gene encodes CDR1 MNHNS and CDR2 SASEGT. CDR3 loop: CASSERGSAFF. The CDR3 coding sequence is TGTGCCAGCAGTGAAAGGGGTTCGGCTTTCTTT.

The chain couples TRBV5-4 to TRBJ2-5, with D tentatively TRBD2 (5 bases). CDR1 is SGHNT and CDR2 is YYREEE in the germline V gene (reference sequence). This CDR3 region has 14 residues. With 0 bases removed from V and 2 bases from J, the gap between germline ends came to 8 bases. This CDR3 reads CASSLELGQETQYF. The CDR3 region has the DNA TGTGCCAGCAGCTTGGAACTAGGGCAAGAGACCCAGTACTTC. The entire variable domain, with the rest obtained from reference TRBV5-4 and TRBJ2-5, is as follows: ETGVTQSPTHLIKTRGQQVTLRCSSQSGHNTVSWYQQALGQGPQFIFQYYREEENGRGNFPPRFSGLQFPNYSSELNVNALELDDSALYLCASSLELGQETQYFGPGTRLLVL.

The gene calls are TRBV10-3 and TRBJ2-1, with D unclear. The V end lost 3 bases, the J end lost 0 bases, and 9 bases lay between the germline ends. Germline V gene lookup returns CDR1 ENHRY and CDR2 SYGVKD. CDR3 length: 15 amino acids. CDR3 sequence: CAISDPRSSYNEQFF. The DNA for the CDR3 is TGTGCCATCAGTGACCCCCGGAGCTCCTACAATGAGCAGTTCTTC.

The V gene is TRBV11-3, the J gene TRBJ2-1; possible D gene TRBD1, 5 bases. The CDR3 runs 15 residues. The germline CDR1 and CDR2 sequences are SGHNT and YENEEA. V lost 1 base, J lost 0 bases, and 7 bases lay in between. CDR3 coding DNA: TGTGCCAGCAGCTTAGTTGGGGCCTCCTACAATGAGCAGTTCTTC. This encodes CASSLVGASYNEQFF.

The chain recombines TRBV5-4 with TRBJ1-5, with 10 bases matching TRBD1. CDR1 is SGHNT, CDR2 YYREEE, per germline (reference sequence). This CDR3 contains 14 residues. The V and J ends lost 0 bases and 9 bases, in that order; junction bases with no gene match: 3. In DNA form, the CDR3 reads TGTGCCAGCAGCTTGGGGGACAGGGGCGGGCCCCAGCATTTT. Its translation is CASSLGDRGGPQHF.

V gene TRBV29-1 combines with J gene TRBJ2-7, with 9 bases fitting TRBD2. The CDR3 contains 14 residues. Trimming removed 7 bases from V and 5 bases from J; junction bases left unmatched: 12. Germline values: CDR1 SQVTM, CDR2 ANQGSEA. DNA of the CDR3: TGCAGCGGGACCGGCGGGGGGGGTACCGACGAGCAGTACTTC. It encodes CSGTGGGGTDEQYF.

The DNA for the CDR3 is TGTGCCAGCAGCTCATCCCTCGGGGGCTCCTACGAGCAGTACTTC. Protein product: CASSSSLGGSYEQYF. The chain links TRBV7-9 to TRBJ2-7; weak D call: TRBD2 (6 bases). Germline loops: CDR1 SEHNR, CDR2 FQNEAQ (reference sequence). Between the trimmed V and J ends, which lost 4 bases and 0 bases, there was a span of 13 bases. This CDR3 is built from 15 residues.

The genes are TRBV18 and TRBJ1-1; TRBD1 is a possible D gene (6 bases). The V end was cut by 2 bases, the J end by 4 bases, with 11 bases between. The CDR3 extends over 14 amino acids. The germline gives CDR1 KGHSH, CDR2 LQKENI. The CDR3 here is CASSPGGGSTEAFF. In nucleotides, the CDR3 is TGTGCCAGCTCACCAGGGGGCGGGAGCACTGAAGCTTTCTTT.

The chain joins TRBV7-6 to TRBJ2-3; TRBD2 aligns across 9 bases. The CDR3 has 15 amino acids. Germline CDR1 reads SGHVS; CDR2 reads FNYEAQ. V shed 5 bases and J 2 bases; nucleotides not matched to a gene: 5. This chain's CDR3 is CASSERGAITDTQYF. The CDR3, as DNA: TGTGCCAGCAGCGAGCGGGGGGCGATCACAGATACGCAGTATTTT.

The V and J genes are TRBV6-5 and TRBJ1-2; 8 bases align to TRBD1. Germline loops: CDR1 MNHEY, CDR2 SVGAGI. The CDR3 contains 12 residues. Unmatched junction bases numbered 1, after V lost 8 bases and J lost 2 bases. CDR3 in amino acids: CASHRGNYGYTF. CDR3 in DNA: TGTGCCAGCCACAGGGGGAACTATGGCTACACCTTC.

J is TRBJ1-1 and V is TRBV5-1, with 8 nucleotides matching TRBD1. The junction had 5 bases not matched to a gene; V was cut back by 0 bases and J by 10 bases. Germline V CDR1 and CDR2: SGHRS, YFSETQ. The CDR3 loop spans 13 amino acids. This CDR3 is CASSLDGQGGAFF. The CDR3 DNA reads TGCGCCAGCAGCTTGGATGGACAGGGAGGAGCTTTCTTT.

V usage is TRBV18 and J usage is TRBJ1-4, with 7 bases matching TRBD1. After removal of 2 bases from V and 6 bases from J, the junction contained 6 bases not matched to a gene. The CDR3 covers 15 residues. In germline, CDR1 is KGHSH, CDR2 LQKENI. This CDR3 reads CASSPNRGEYEKLFF. Written as DNA, the CDR3 is TGTGCCAGCTCACCAAACAGGGGAGAATATGAAAAACTGTTTTTT.